The 10 T cell receptor beta chains presented below share a single source sample, sequenced in a study of blood T cell repertoires in COVID-19. Profiled with immunoSEQ multiplex PCR; TCRdb holds only in-frame clones, not every one. Here the sample spans 200,000 or so clones, roughly nine tenths being singletons. Sequencing was performed on PBMCs or T cells enriched from blood (not recorded which). The receptors here all came from a woman in her twenties or thirties who had recovered from COVID-19.

This clone was detected a few times. The chain recombines TRBV19 with TRBJ2-7; 9 bases are a match to TRBD1. The CDR3 loop spans 15 amino acids. CDR1 and CDR2 (germline): LNHDA, SQIVND (reference sequence). V lost 2 bases and J lost 3; bases outside the gene matches: 5. CDR3 in amino acids: CASSITGTGNYEQYF. The CDR3 DNA reads TGTGCCAGTAGTATAACCGGGACAGGGAACTACGAGCAGTACTTC.

The chain has TRBV4-3 and TRBJ2-1; TRBD2 matches 10 bases. Germline lookup yields CDR1 LGHNA and CDR2 YSLEER. V trimming: 2 bases; J trimming: 5 bases; junction bases outside the gene matches: 0. The CDR3 runs to 14 residues. This CDR3 is CASSQLAGDNEQFF. DNA of the CDR3: TGCGCCAGCAGCCAACTAGCGGGGGACAATGAGCAGTTCTTC.

The chain links TRBV4-2 to TRBJ2-1, with 10 bases identical to TRBD2. CDR1 is LGHNA, CDR2 YNFKEQ, per germline. Unmatched junction bases numbered 11, after V lost 3 bases and J lost 6 bases. This CDR3 is built from 17 residues. The DNA of the CDR3 is TGTGCCAGCAGCCACGGCCCCGAAGCGGGGGGGGCCAATGAGCAGTTCTTC. It is translated as CASSHGPEAGGANEQFF.

The chain uses TRBV7-9 and TRBJ1-5, with a weak D call TRBD1 (5 bases). The CDR3 extends over 15 amino acids. The V gene's germline CDR1 is SEHNR and CDR2 FQNEAQ (reference sequence). Trimming left V 1 base short and J 3 bases short, with 10 bases between. Here the CDR3 reads CASSLGRGDNQPQHF. CDR3 DNA: TGTGCCAGCAGCTTAGGTCGGGGGGACAATCAGCCCCAGCATTTT.

This clone was counted once. The rearrangement links TRBV2 to TRBJ2-7; TRBD1 matches at 7 bases. CDR3 length: 14 residues. V trimming: 6 bases; J trimming: 2 bases; junction bases outside the gene matches: 7. Germline values: CDR1 SNHLY, CDR2 FYNNEI. CDR3 coding DNA: TGTGCCAGCAGGACCGGGACAGCCCCCTACGAGCAGTACTTC. This sequence encodes CASRTGTAPYEQYF.

V gene TRBV6-4 combines with J gene TRBJ1-6; D gene unclear. Trimming left V 1 base short and J 10 bases short, with 14 bases between. CDR3 length: 15 amino acids. Per germline, CDR1 MRHNA and CDR2 SNTAGT. This chain's CDR3 is CASSDFGLGRSPLHF. The CDR3 DNA sequence: TGTGCCAGCAGTGACTTTGGGTTAGGGAGGTCACCCCTCCACTTT.

This chain links TRBV7-3 with TRBJ2-1; the match to TRBD1 covers 7 bases. Unmatched junction bases numbered 8, after V lost 5 bases and J lost 4 bases. This CDR3 has 15 residues. The germline V gene has CDR1 SGHTA and CDR2 FQGTGA. DNA for the CDR3: TGTGCCAGCAGCCCCCCAGGGGGTGGGTACAATGAGCAGTTCTTC. It is translated as CASSPPGGGYNEQFF.

J is TRBJ2-1 and V is TRBV4-2; 12 nucleotides match TRBD2. The junction had 9 bases not matched to a gene; V was cut back by 4 bases and J by 8 bases. This CDR3 has 16 amino acids. Germline lookup yields CDR1 LGHNA and CDR2 YNFKEQ. For the CDR3, the DNA is TGTGCCAGCAGCCCATCTAGCGGGGGGGCCGTCTATGAGCAGTTCTTC. It encodes CASSPSSGGAVYEQFF.

The chain recombines TRBV27 with TRBJ1-2; 8 bases agree with TRBD1. Trimming at V came to 7 bases and at J to 8 bases, leaving 9 bases not matched to a gene. This CDR3 is built from 13 residues. Germline CDR1 MNHEY, CDR2 SMNVEV (reference sequence). The CDR3 coding sequence is TGTGCCAGCAACGACAGGGGAGCTAACGGCTACACCTTC. This sequence encodes CASNDRGANGYTF.

J is TRBJ1-2 and V is TRBV12-3 or TRBV12-4, with D maybe TRBD1 (6 bases). The CDR3 sequence is 13 residues long. V gave up 6 bases and J gave up 2 bases, with 10 bases separating them. The CDR3 bases are TGTGCCAGCAGAGATACAGGGAACTATGGCTACACCTTC. It specifies CASRDTGNYGYTF.